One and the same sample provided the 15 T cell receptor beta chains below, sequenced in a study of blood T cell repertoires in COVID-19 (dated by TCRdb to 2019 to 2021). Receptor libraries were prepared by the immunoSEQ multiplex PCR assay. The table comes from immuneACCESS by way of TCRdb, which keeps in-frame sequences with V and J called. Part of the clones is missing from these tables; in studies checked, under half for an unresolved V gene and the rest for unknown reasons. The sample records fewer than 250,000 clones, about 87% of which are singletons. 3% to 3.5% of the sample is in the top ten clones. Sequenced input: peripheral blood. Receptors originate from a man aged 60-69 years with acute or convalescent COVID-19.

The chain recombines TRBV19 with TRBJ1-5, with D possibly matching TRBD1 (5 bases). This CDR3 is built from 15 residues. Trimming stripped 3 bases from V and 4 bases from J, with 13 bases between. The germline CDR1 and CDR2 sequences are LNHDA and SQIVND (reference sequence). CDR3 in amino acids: CASSIPGTLNQPQHF. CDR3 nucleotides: TGTGCCAGTAGTATCCCCGGGACTTTGAATCAGCCCCAGCATTTT.

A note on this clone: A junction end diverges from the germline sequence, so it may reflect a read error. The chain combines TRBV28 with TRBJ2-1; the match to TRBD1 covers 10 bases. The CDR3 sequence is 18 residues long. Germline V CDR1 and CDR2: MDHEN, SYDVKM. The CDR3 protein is CASRTGQGGSPIGSIWLF. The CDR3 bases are TGTGCCAGCAGAACTGGACAGGGGGGGTCCCCAATTGGATCAATCTGGCTCTTC.

CDR3 DNA: TGTGCCAGCAGCCCGAGGACAGAAGAGACCCAGTACTTC. Its translation: CASSPRTEETQYF. The chain carries TRBV11-2 and TRBJ2-5; possibly TRBD1 for D (6 bases). The germline gives CDR1 SGHAT, CDR2 FQNNGV. Trimming took 5 bases from V and 3 from J, leaving 10 bases between them. The length of the CDR3 is 13 residues. The variable domain in full, with the rest retrieved from reference TRBV11-2 and TRBJ2-5, is EAGVAQSPRYKIIEKRQSVAFWCNPISGHATLYWYQQILGQGPKLLIQFQNNGVVDDSQLPKDRFSAERLKGVDSTLKIQPAKLEDSAVYLCASSPRTEETQYFGPGTRLLVL.

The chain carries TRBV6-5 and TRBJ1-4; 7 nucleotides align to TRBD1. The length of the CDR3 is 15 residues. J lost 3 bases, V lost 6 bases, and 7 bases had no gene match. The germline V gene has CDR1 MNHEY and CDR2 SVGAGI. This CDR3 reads CASRPPGQPNEKLFF. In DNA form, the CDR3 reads TGTGCCAGCAGGCCTCCGGGACAGCCTAATGAAAAACTGTTTTTT.

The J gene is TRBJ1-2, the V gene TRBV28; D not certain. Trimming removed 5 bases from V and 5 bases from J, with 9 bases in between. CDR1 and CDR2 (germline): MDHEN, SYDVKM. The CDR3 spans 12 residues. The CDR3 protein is CASSIRVYGYTF. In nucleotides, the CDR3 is TGTGCCAGCAGTATCCGGGTGTATGGCTACACCTTC.

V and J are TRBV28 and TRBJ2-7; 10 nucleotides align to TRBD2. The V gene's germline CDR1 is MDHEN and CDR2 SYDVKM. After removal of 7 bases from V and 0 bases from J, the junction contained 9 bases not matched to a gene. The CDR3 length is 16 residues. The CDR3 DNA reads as TGTGCCAGCATCTGGTCCCTAGCGGGGGCCTCCTACGAGCAGTACTTC. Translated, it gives CASIWSLAGASYEQYF.

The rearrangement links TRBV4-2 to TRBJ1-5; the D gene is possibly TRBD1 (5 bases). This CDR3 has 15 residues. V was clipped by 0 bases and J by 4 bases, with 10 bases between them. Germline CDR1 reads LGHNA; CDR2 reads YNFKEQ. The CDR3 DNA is TGTGCCAGCAGCCAAGATGTGGGGGGGAATCAGCCCCAGCATTTT. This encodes CASSQDVGGNQPQHF.

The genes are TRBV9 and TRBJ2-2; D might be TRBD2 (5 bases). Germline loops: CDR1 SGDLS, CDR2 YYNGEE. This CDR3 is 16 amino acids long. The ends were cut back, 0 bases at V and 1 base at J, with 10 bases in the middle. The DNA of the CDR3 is TGTGCCAGCAGCGTAGGACTACTTAAGAACACCGGGGAGCTGTTTTTT. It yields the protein CASSVGLLKNTGELFF.

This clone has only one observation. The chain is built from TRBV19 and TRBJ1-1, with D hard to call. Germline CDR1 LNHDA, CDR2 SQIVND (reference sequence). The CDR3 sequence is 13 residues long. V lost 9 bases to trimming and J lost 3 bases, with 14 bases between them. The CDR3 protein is CARYRDGDTEAFF. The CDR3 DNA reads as TGTGCCAGGTATCGGGATGGCGACACTGAAGCTTTCTTT.

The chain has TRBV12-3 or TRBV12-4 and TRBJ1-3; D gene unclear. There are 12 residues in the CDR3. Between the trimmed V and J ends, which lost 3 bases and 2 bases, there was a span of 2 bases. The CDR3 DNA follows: TGTGCCAGCAGTTTCGCTGGAAACACCATATATTTT. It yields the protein CASSFAGNTIYF.

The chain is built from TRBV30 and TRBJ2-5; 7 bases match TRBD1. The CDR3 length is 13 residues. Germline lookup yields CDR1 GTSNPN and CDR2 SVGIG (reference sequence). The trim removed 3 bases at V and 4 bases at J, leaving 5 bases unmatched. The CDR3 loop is CAWRQGLRETQYF. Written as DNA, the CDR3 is TGTGCCTGGAGACAGGGGCTCAGAGAGACCCAGTACTTC.

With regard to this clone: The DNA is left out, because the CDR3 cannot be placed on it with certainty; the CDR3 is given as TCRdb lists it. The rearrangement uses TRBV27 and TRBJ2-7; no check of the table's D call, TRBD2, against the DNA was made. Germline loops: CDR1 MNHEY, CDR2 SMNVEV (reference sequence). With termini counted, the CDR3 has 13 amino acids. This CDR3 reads CASSSSGDYEQYF.

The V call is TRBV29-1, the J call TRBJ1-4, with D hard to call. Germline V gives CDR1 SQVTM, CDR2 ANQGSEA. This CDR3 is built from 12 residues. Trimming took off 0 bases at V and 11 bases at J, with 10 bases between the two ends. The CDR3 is CSVEDAPGKLFF. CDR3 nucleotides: TGCAGCGTTGAAGACGCGCCGGGGAAACTGTTTTTT.

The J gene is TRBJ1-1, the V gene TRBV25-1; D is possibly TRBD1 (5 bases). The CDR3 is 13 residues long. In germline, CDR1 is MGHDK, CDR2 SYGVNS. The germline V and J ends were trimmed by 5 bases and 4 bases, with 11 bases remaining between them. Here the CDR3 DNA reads TGTGCCAGCAGTTGGAGCGGGGGCACTGAAGCTTTCTTT. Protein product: CASSWSGGTEAFF.

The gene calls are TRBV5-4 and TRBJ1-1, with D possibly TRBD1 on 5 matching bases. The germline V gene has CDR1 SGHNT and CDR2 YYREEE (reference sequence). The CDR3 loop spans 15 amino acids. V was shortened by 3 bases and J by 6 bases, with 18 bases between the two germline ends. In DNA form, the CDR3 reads TGTGCCAGCAGCTCACCCCGTCCAGAACAGGCTGAAGCTTTCTTT. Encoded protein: CASSSPRPEQAEAFF.